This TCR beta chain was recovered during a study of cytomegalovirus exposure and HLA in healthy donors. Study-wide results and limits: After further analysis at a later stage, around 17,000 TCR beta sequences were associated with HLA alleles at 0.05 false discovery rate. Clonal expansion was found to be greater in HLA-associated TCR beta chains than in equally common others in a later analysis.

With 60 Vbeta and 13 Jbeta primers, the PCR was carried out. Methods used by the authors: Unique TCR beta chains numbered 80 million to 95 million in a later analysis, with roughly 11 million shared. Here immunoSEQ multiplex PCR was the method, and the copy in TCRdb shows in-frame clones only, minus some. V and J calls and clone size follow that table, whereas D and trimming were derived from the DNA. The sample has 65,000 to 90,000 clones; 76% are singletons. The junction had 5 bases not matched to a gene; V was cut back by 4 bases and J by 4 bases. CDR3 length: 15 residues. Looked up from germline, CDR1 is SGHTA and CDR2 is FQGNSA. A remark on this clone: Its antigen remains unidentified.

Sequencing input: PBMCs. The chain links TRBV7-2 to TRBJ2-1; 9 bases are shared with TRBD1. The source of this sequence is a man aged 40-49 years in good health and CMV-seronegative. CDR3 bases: TGTGCCAGCAGCTCTGGACAGGGGCTTTACAATGAGCAGTTCTTC. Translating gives CASSSGQGLYNEQFF.